This TCR beta chain originates from a study of blood T cell repertoires in COVID-19 (dated by TCRdb to about 2020). Study-wide context: Samples from collaborators originated in the United States, Italy and Spain and spanned both the acute and convalescent phases of COVID-19. The prospective study material was composed of cDNA or gDNA derived from T cells, B-cell-depleted T cells, or PBMCs. Subjects who had been exposed to COVID-19, were actively infected with it, or had recovered from it provided the deeply sampled blood TCRbeta repertoires that made up the dataset. A freely available public database, intended as a resource for researchers studying the immune response to SARS-CoV-2, is where the repertoires were released. Samples came from the ongoing ImmuneRACE study (first 160 participants) plus 1,254 subjects from 6 global collaborators. A de-identified subject ID, COVID-19 status, age in years and sex were almost always included in the sample metadata. Where available, HLA class I and class II types were obtained from metadata supplied by the sample provider rather than from assay-based typing.

The germline V gene encodes CDR1 SGHRS and CDR2 YFSETQ. V is pruned by 4 bases and J by 5 bases, leaving 8 bases of the junction without a gene match. CDR3 length: 14 amino acids, cysteine to phenylalanine. CDR3 DNA is the only sequence kept; it has 42 bases, read in frame from the first base. Each collaborating institution followed its own protocols to collect whole blood in K2EDTA tubes. For TCRbeta analysis, collaborators shipped samples as frozen whole blood, isolated PBMCs, or DNA extracted from either of those sample types. General findings and caveats noted by the study authors: The amount of clinical and demographic metadata varied by source and participant and was provided uncurated.

Points on this clone: Which antigen it targets is not known. No base quality information exists; no much larger clone differs at one position.

TCRbeta CDR3 regions were amplified from genomic DNA using the immunoSEQ Assay, a bias-controlled multiplex PCR. On the authors' methods: Nucleated cell counts per sample were estimated from amplification of reference gene primers within the assay. To quantify the absolute abundance of each unique TCRbeta CDR3 rearrangement, sequence reads were collapsed and filtered. For each sample, productive Simpson clonality was calculated as the square root of Simpson's diversity index over productive rearrangements. In TCRdb, the immuneACCESS table is reduced to in-frame sequences with V and J assigned. These tables do not hold every clone; where another copy was compared, an unresolved V gene accounts for under half, and the others remain unexplained. The V and J calls and clone size were taken over from that table, and D and trimming were inferred from the DNA. Present in this sample are tens of thousands of clones, 81% of which were seen just once. 25% to 35% of the sample goes to the ten largest clones.

The sequence was collected from a woman of 80 years or more with active or convalescent COVID-19. The sample comprised peripheral blood. This receptor chain uses TRBV5-1 and TRBJ1-2; 7 nucleotides in the junction match TRBD1. The CDR3 region: CASSQTGPEYGYTF. The sequenced DNA is TGCGCCAGCAGCCAGACAGGGCCGGAGTATGGCTACACCTTC.